The present T cell receptor beta chain was sequenced within a study of siplizumab effects on memory and regulatory T cells (dated by TCRdb to the late 2010s). Background for the entire study: The study looked at the effect of siplizumab, an anti-CD2 antibody, on alloreactive T-cell subsets in allogeneic mixed lymphocyte reactions made from human PBMCs.

Spanning cysteine to phenylalanine, the CDR3 consists of 17 amino acids. The CDR3 DNA has 51 bases and is translated from base 1. CDR1 and CDR2, looked up from the germline V gene (reference sequence), are SGHNT and YYREEE. V trim: 3 bases; J trim: 1 base; unmatched bases: 11. About this clone itself: Its antigen remains unidentified. The record has no base qualities; no much larger clone is one base away.

What the research found in general, with its limitations: Whether proliferating Tregs from siplizumab cultures were suppressive was not functionally confirmed. Unstimulated naive T cells appeared more diverse than memory T cells, and naive cells seemed to contribute substantially to the alloresponse. Of the alloreactive CD4+ clones that could be mapped, the Treg-derived share averaged about 67% with siplizumab compared with 25% to 30% in control reactions. Because sequences below about 10^-5 frequency were poorly captured, only a minor fraction of alloreactive clones could be mapped to unstimulated subsets. The cumulative frequency of alloreactive sequences that could be traced back to unstimulated CD4+ memory T cells was significantly reduced by siplizumab. For roughly 75-97% of proliferating CD4+ or CD8+ clones, no naive or memory phenotype could be assigned.

Library method: the immunoSEQ multiplex PCR assay. Each sample had some 9.7 x 10^4 TCR templates assayed by the deep sequencing platform. Genomic DNA extracted from sorted T cells was the material used for TCRbeta CDR3 sequencing. The original methods were these. Clonal analysis of TCRbeta CDR3 data was done in the R programming language. Comparing unstimulated samples against CFSE-low samples taken after the reaction was how alloreactive CD4+ and CD8+ clones were defined. Alloreactive CD4+ clones were assigned to regulatory or non-regulatory origin by matching sequences to sorted unstimulated Treg and non-Treg repertoires. Entries here come from immuneACCESS through TCRdb and include only in-frame sequences with V and J called. Some clones fail to appear in such tables; in the studies checked, an unresolved V gene covers under half of the shortfall, and the cause of the remainder is unknown. V and J calls and clone size are as listed in that table; D and trimming were resolved from the DNA. This sample gives about 120,000 clones in total; 80% to 95% of them show up just once. Over 0.15% of the sample lies in the top ten.

Sorted unstimulated T cells and proliferating T cells recovered from mixed lymphocyte reactions were subjected to TCRbeta CDR3 sequencing. Fresh whole blood from ten HLA-typed healthy donors served as the source for isolating PBMCs. To map where alloreactive clones came from, CD4+ non-regulatory T cells in the unstimulated state were FACS-sorted. This clonotype was obtained from a human donor in good health. The V and J segments used are TRBV5-4 and TRBJ2-5, with 8 bases in between that match TRBD1. Sequencing was done on a sample of non-Treg CD4+ T cells sorted from blood. The cell subset or site label of this sample denotes: FACS-sorted unstimulated CD4+ non-regulatory T cells. CDR3 region: CASSSSGQGPVQETQYF. The base sequence is TGTGCCAGCAGCTCCAGCGGACAGGGACCCGTCCAAGAGACCCAGTACTTC.